The 21 T cell receptor beta chains in this list originate from one sample, sequenced in a study of T cell responses to AZD1222 COVID-19 vaccine. Repertoires were generated with immunoSEQ multiplex PCR, while TCRdb's copy carries only in-frame clones and drops some. The sample carries about 120,000 clones, around 90% recorded once. Sample: peripheral blood, taken on day 0 of MenACWY control vaccination. All receptors derive from an adult in good health.

This clone has just a few counts. The chain links TRBV6-2 or TRBV6-3 to TRBJ2-5; TRBD2 agrees at 8 bases. With V trimmed by 6 bases and J by 3 bases, 3 bases remained unmatched. The CDR3 runs 13 residues. Germline CDR1 reads MNHEY; CDR2 reads SVGEGT. Here the CDR3 reads CASSILAEETQYF. The CDR3 nucleotides are TGTGCCAGCAGCATACTAGCGGAAGAGACCCAGTACTTC.

This chain joins TRBV28 and TRBJ1-2, with D perhaps TRBD1 (5 bases). Germline assignment: CDR1 MDHEN and CDR2 SYDVKM. This CDR3 is built from 13 residues. Trimming cost V 2 bases and J 7 bases, with 11 bases left between them. The CDR3 nucleotides read TGTGCCAGCAGTTTAAGGCAGGGTTTTGGCTACACCTTC. Protein sequence: CASSLRQGFGYTF.

V usage is TRBV4-1 and J usage is TRBJ2-2; 12 bases are a match to TRBD2. With V trimmed by 1 base and J by 2 bases, 14 bases remained unmatched. This CDR3 is built from 21 residues. CDR1 and CDR2 (germline): MGHRA, YSYEKL. CDR3 loop: CASSQGFGKVTSGRNTGELFF. The CDR3, as DNA: TGCGCCAGCAGCCAAGGTTTTGGGAAAGTGACTAGCGGGAGAAACACCGGGGAGCTGTTTTTT.

This chain joins TRBV2 and TRBJ1-6; no clear D gene. The CDR3 runs 13 residues. Germline V gene sequence: CDR1 SNHLY, CDR2 FYNNEI. With 10 bases removed from V and 1 base from J, the gap between germline ends came to 8 bases. Written as DNA, the CDR3 is TGTGCCACCAGAGGTTCCTATAATTCACCCCTCCACTTT. Amino acids: CATRGSYNSPLHF.

The rearrangement joins TRBV11-2 to TRBJ1-4; 7 bases are shared with TRBD1. The CDR3 sequence is 14 residues long. J gave up 7 bases and V 4 bases, and 6 bases lay outside the gene matches. CDR1 and CDR2 (germline): SGHAT, FQNNGV. The CDR3 coding sequence is TGTGCCAGCAGCTACAGGGGAGGTGGTGAAAAACTGTTTTTT. It encodes CASSYRGGGEKLFF.

This chain joins TRBV7-2 and TRBJ1-6; maybe TRBD1 (6 bases). From germline, CDR1 is SGHTA and CDR2 FQGNSA. This CDR3 is 18 amino acids long. The ends were cut back, 1 base at V and 0 bases at J, with 13 bases in the middle. CDR3: CASSLGTAHSSYNSPLHF. CDR3 sequence (DNA): TGTGCCAGCAGCTTAGGGACAGCCCACAGCTCCTATAATTCACCCCTCCACTTT.

V gene TRBV5-1 combines with J gene TRBJ1-4, with D unclear. In germline, CDR1 is SGHRS, CDR2 YFSETQ. V was cut by 0 bases and J by 3 bases, with 6 bases left in between. CDR3 size: 14 residues. DNA for the CDR3: TGCGCCAGCAGCTTGGGGGAGCCTAATGAAAAACTGTTTTTT. Translating gives CASSLGEPNEKLFF.

V gene TRBV7-3 combines with J gene TRBJ2-2; D may be TRBD2 (7 bases). Germline V gene lookup returns CDR1 SGHTA and CDR2 FQGTGA. This CDR3 region has 18 residues. Trimming removed 4 bases from V and 2 bases from J, with 20 bases in between. The CDR3, as DNA: TGTGCCAGCAGCTCACAGCCAAAGGGGGGGAGCAACACCGGGGAGCTGTTTTTT. Encoded protein: CASSSQPKGGSNTGELFF.

The chain joins TRBV7-9 to TRBJ2-5; 12 nucleotides align to TRBD2. The CDR3 is 17 amino acids. V was clipped by 4 bases and J by 3 bases; unmatched bases: 9. Germline CDR1 is SEHNR and CDR2 is FQNEAQ (reference sequence). This CDR3 reads CASSSWTSGKLKETQYF. The CDR3 nucleotides read TGTGCCAGCAGCTCATGGACTAGCGGGAAACTAAAAGAGACCCAGTACTTC.

The V gene is TRBV12-3 or TRBV12-4, the J gene TRBJ1-2; D remains unclear. V was clipped by 3 bases and J by 8 bases, with 13 bases between them. The CDR3 is 13 amino acids. The DNA for the CDR3 is TGTGCCAGCAGTTTGGAACAGCCTTTGGGCTACACCTTC. This encodes CASSLEQPLGYTF.

The chain has TRBV4-1 and TRBJ1-1, with TRBD1 matching 9 bases. CDR3 length: 16 amino acids. V was pared by 4 bases and J by 5 bases, with 11 bases of the junction left unmatched. Germline assignment: CDR1 MGHRA and CDR2 YSYEKL. The CDR3: CASSREQGAGGTEAFF. CDR3 nucleotide sequence: TGCGCCAGCAGCCGTGAACAGGGGGCAGGAGGGACTGAAGCTTTCTTT.

The chain employs TRBV30 and TRBJ1-4, with D unresolved. Germline CDR1 and CDR2: GTSNPN and SVGIG (reference sequence). V was shortened by 2 bases and J by 4 bases, with 5 bases between the two germline ends. The CDR3 contains 12 residues. CDR3 protein: CAWSRSNEKLFF. The CDR3 DNA reads as TGTGCCTGGAGTCGTAGTAATGAAAAACTGTTTTTT.

The genes are TRBV28 and TRBJ2-7, with 7 bases identical to TRBD2. Germline CDR1 and CDR2: MDHEN and SYDVKM. CDR3 length: 14 residues. V shed 7 bases and J 2 bases; nucleotides not matched to a gene: 8. As DNA, the CDR3 is TGTGCCAGCACAGGGAGGGCCAGGGCCTACGAGCAGTACTTC. It translates to CASTGRARAYEQYF.

The chain couples TRBV7-8 to TRBJ1-1, with 8 bases aligning to TRBD1. The germline V gene has CDR1 SGHVS and CDR2 FQNEAQ. The CDR3 totals 15 residues. V lost 2 bases, J lost 4 bases, and 6 bases stayed unmatched. CDR3 bases: TGTGCCAGCAGCTTACAGGGGGCGATAGGCACTGAAGCTTTCTTT. Protein product: CASSLQGAIGTEAFF.

The rearrangement links TRBV10-1 to TRBJ2-7, with TRBD2 as a possible D gene (6 bases). Germline V gene lookup returns CDR1 WNHNN and CDR2 SYGVQD (reference sequence). This CDR3 contains 13 residues. This CDR3 is CASSESRDLPHHV. CDR3 sequence (DNA): TGCGCCAGCAGTGAGTCACGGGACTTGCCCCACCACGTC.

The chain links TRBV27 to TRBJ1-5; 8 positions agree with TRBD1. Losses at the gene ends were 2 bases for V and 4 bases for J; bases not matched to a gene: 10. The CDR3 is 17 amino acids. From germline, CDR1 is MNHEY and CDR2 SMNVEV (reference sequence). CDR3 amino acids: CASSLHGQGRVNQPQHF. CDR3 nucleotides: TGTGCCAGCAGTTTACATGGACAGGGAAGAGTGAATCAGCCCCAGCATTTT.

This rearrangement joins TRBV6-5 to TRBJ1-1; D ambiguous. CDR3 length: 14 residues. Germline loops: CDR1 MNHEY, CDR2 SVGAGI. The V gene lost 4 bases and the J gene lost 0 bases, with 9 bases spanning the gap. CDR3 region: CASSFFGLNTEAFF. In DNA form, the CDR3 reads TGTGCCAGCAGTTTTTTTGGGTTGAACACTGAAGCTTTCTTT.

CDR3 residues: CATSERYHGQQETQYF. Here the CDR3 DNA reads TGTGCCACCAGCGAGAGGTATCACGGACAGCAAGAGACCCAGTACTTC. This sequence joins TRBV15 and TRBJ2-5; a weak D match, TRBD1 (6 bases). Between the trimmed V and J ends, which lost 5 bases and 2 bases, there was a span of 18 bases. In germline, CDR1 is LNHNV, CDR2 YYDKDF (reference sequence). The CDR3 consists of 16 residues. The full variable domain, rest sourced from reference TRBV15 and TRBJ2-5, is DAMVIQNPRYQVTQFGKPVTLSCSQTLNHNVMYWYQQKSSQAPKLLFHYYDKDFNNEADTPDNFQSRRPNTSFCFLDIRSPGLGDTAMYLCATSERYHGQQETQYFGPGTRLLVL.

This chain uses TRBV7-8 with TRBJ1-1, with D tentatively TRBD1 (6 bases). CDR1 is SGHVS, CDR2 FQNEAQ, per germline. The V gene lost 5 bases and the J gene lost 1 base, with 14 bases spanning the gap. This CDR3 region has 15 residues. The CDR3 sequence is CASSLRGGANTEAFF. The CDR3 DNA follows: TGTGCCAGCAGCCTACGAGGGGGGGCGAACACTGAAGCTTTCTTT. The full variable domain, with the rest looked up from reference TRBV7-8 and TRBJ1-1, is GAGVSQSPRYKVAKRGQDVALRCDPISGHVSLFWYQQALGQGPEFLTYFQNEAQLDKSGLPSDRFFAERPEGSVSTLKIQRTQQEDSAVYLCASSLRGGANTEAFFGQGTRLTVV.

The chain links TRBV13 to TRBJ1-3; TRBD1 might be the D (5 bases). The CDR3 runs 16 residues. The V and J ends lost 3 bases and 4 bases respectively, with 16 bases between them. CDR1 and CDR2 from the germline V gene are PRHDT and FYEKMQ (reference sequence). The CDR3 DNA sequence: TGTGCCAGCAGCTTTAGCAGGGATCCAAGGGGAAACACCATATATTTT. Protein sequence: CASSFSRDPRGNTIYF.

In this sample, this clone turned up once. The sample has other DNA sequences that encode this CDR3 too. The chain recombines TRBV9 with TRBJ2-1, with 8 bases aligning to TRBD2. The CDR3 extends over 15 amino acids. From germline, CDR1 is SGDLS and CDR2 YYNGEE. Trimming removed 0 bases from V and 2 bases from J; junction bases left unmatched: 1. The chain's CDR3 is CASSVGAGAYNEQFF. The CDR3, as DNA: TGTGCCAGCAGCGTAGGAGCGGGAGCCTACAATGAGCAGTTCTTC. The full variable domain, in which reference TRBV9 and TRBJ2-1 provide the parts outside the CDR3, is DSGVTQTPKHLITATGQRVTLRCSPRSGDLSVYWYQQSLDQGLQFLIQYYNGEERAKGNILERFSAQQFPDLHSELNLSSLELGDSALYFCASSVGAGAYNEQFFGPGTRLTVL.